The clone carrying this T cell receptor (beta chain) was detected only a few times. Its target is not known. These data are taken from a study of T cells in Graves' hyperthyroidism and ophthalmopathy. Across the whole study: Peripheral blood sampling occurred at initial diagnosis, before any treatment. Overall study results and limits: Most expanded thyroid clonotypes above 0.001 also appeared in blood.

Ophthalmopathy patients had moderate-to-severe active disease, CAS ≥3, NOSPECS ≥4, and disease duration under 3 months. The source material, RNA transcripts, was used to amplify TCR beta CDR3 regions. When the TCR CDR3 underwent first-round RT-PCR, the HTBI primer set was used. Each CDR3 protein gets one entry after TCRdb re-called the multiplex PCR reads with MiXCR. The sample contains around 390,000 distinct CDR3 sequences, roughly 15% of which appear only once. The CDR3 loop spans 15 amino acids. V gave up 3 bases and J gave up 6 bases; unmatched junction bases: 10. Germline V gene sequence: CDR1 SQVTM, CDR2 ANQGSEA.

The chain carries TRBV29-1 and TRBJ2-1; TRBD2 aligns across 8 bases. The sample comprised blood. The source is a woman in her twenties or thirties with Graves' ophthalmopathy. CDR3 DNA sequence: TGCAGCGTTGATCACCCAGCGGGGGTGCCCAATGAGCAGTTCTTC. Encoded protein: CSVDHPAGVPNEQFF.